Sequencing of this T cell receptor (beta chain) was carried out in a study of OX40 agonist ivuxolimab in advanced cancers. Across the study: Cancers in dose escalation were hepatocellular, melanoma, renal cell and head and neck. Allowance was made for prior anti-PD-1, anti-PD-L1 or anti-CTLA-4 therapy, and approximately 40% had some. In three patients, partial responses were observed, one with hepatocellular carcinoma and two with cutaneous melanoma.

Assay used: immunoSEQ multiplex PCR; TCRdb lists only in-frame clones, some missing. The sample carries some 14,000 clones, approximately 80% recorded once. Autoimmune disease history or systemic immunosuppression led to patients being barred. Specimen: CD4+ or CD8+ T cells sorted from blood, collected in a trial of the OX40 agonist ivuxolimab. This receptor was taken from an adult with an advanced solid tumor such as melanoma, head and neck, liver or kidney cancer.

The CDR3, as DNA: TGTGCCAGCAGCCTAGGACAGGGAGCTACTGAAGCTTTCTTT. It codes for CASSLGQGATEAFF. The chain links TRBV5-4 to TRBJ1-1, with 8 bases lining up with TRBD1. The CDR3 length is 14 residues. The germline gives CDR1 SGHNT, CDR2 YYREEE (reference sequence). Germline trimming cut 4 bases from V and 5 bases from J; bases unmatched to any gene: 7.